This T cell receptor (beta chain) was captured in a study of shared clonotypes between healthy human individuals. Study details: The people who gave samples were a couple of women and three men aged 18 to 49.

CDR3 length: 13 amino acids. Germline V CDR1 and CDR2: LGHNA, YSLEER. Trimming cost V 4 bases and J 5 bases; bases outside gene matches: 2. Per the original methods: Junction-only sequences produced by ImmunoSEQ had no quality scores, so filtering differed. Some clones are missing from TCRdb's copy, which holds only in-frame ones; the method was immunoSEQ multiplex PCR. Clone size and V and J calls were adopted from that table, with D and trimming inferred from the DNA. The sample records a few hundred thousand clones, around 74% being singletons. The clonotype originates from a man aged 25-45 years in good health. The sample was memory CD4+ T cells sorted from blood. Stated subset: CD45RA-negative fraction. This chain links TRBV4-3 with TRBJ2-5; 9 nucleotides match TRBD1. CDR3: CASSRDREETQYF. The CDR3 region has the DNA TGCGCCAGCAGCCGGGACAGGGAGGAGACCCAGTACTTC.